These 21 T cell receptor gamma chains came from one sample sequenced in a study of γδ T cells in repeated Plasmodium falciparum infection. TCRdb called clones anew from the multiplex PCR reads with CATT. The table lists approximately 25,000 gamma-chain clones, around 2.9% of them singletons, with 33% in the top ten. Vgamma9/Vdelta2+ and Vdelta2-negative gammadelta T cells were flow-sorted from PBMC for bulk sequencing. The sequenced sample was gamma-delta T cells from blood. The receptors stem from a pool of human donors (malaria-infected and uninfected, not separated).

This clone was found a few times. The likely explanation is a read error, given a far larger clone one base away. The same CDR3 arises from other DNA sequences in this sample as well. The CDR3 loop reads CATWDGPGRYYKKLF. Here the CDR3 DNA reads TGTGCCACCTGGGATGGGCCGGGTCGGTATTACAAGAAACTCTTT. The chain carries TRGV4 and TRGJ1 or TRGJ2. TCRdb does not report a J gene; here it was assigned by matching the DNA to germline references. This CDR3 comprises 15 residues. Germline V gives CDR1 EGSTGY, CDR2 YDSYTSSV.

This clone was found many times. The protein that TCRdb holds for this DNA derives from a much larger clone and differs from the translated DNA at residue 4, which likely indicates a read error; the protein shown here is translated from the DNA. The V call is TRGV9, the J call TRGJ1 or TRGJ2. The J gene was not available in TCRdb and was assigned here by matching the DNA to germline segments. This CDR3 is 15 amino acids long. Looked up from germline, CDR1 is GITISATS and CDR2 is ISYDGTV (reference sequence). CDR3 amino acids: CALREGNLPYYKKLF. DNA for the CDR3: TGTGCCTTGCGGGAGGGGAACCTACCTTATTATAAGAAACTCTTT.

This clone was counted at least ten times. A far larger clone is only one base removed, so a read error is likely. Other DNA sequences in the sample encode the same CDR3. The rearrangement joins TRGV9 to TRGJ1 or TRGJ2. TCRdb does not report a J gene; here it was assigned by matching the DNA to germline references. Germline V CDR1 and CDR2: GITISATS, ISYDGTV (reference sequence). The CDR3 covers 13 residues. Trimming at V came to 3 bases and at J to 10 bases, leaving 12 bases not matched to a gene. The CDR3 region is CALWEPLWYKKLF. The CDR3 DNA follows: TGTGCCTTGTGGGAGCCTTTGTGGTACAAGAAACTCTTT.

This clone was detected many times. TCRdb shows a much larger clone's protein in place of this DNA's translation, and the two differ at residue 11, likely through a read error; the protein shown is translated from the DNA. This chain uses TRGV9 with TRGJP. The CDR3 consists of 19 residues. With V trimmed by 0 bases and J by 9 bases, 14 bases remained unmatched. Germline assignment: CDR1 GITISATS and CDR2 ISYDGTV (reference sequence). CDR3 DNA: TGTGCCTTGTGGGAGGTGCATTTGGTGAGGGGGTTGGGCAAAAAAATCAAGGTATTT. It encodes CALWEVHLVRGLGKKIKVF.

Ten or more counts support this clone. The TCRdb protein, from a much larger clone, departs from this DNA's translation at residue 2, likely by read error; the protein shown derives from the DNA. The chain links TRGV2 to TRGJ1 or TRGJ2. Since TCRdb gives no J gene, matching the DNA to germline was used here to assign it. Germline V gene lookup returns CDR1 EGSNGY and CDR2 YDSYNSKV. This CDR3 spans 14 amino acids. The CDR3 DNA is TGTACCACCTGGGACGGGCAGATTTATTATAAGAAACTCTTT. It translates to CTTWDGQIYYKKLF.

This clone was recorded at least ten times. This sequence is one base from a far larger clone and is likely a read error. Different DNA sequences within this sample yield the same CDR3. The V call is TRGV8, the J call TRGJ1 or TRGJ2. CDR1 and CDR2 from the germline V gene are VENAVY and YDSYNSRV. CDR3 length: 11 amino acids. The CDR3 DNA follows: TGTGCCACCTGGGATAGTGATAAGAAGCTCTTT. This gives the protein CATWDSDKKLF.

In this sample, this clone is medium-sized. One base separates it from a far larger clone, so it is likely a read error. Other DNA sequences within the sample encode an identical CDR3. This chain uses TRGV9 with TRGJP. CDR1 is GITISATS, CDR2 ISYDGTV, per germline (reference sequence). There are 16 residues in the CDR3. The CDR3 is CALWEVKELGKKIKVF. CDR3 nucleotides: TGCGCCTTGTGGGAGGTGAAAGAGTTGGGCAAAAAAATCAAGGTATTT.

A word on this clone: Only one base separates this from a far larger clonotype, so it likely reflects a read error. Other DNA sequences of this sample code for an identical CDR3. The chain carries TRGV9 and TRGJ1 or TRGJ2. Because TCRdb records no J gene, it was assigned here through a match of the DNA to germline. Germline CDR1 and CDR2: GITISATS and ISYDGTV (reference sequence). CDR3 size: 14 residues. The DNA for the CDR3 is TGCGCCTTGTGGGAGCCGAAGACTTATTATAAGAAACTCTTT. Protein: CALWEPKTYYKKLF.

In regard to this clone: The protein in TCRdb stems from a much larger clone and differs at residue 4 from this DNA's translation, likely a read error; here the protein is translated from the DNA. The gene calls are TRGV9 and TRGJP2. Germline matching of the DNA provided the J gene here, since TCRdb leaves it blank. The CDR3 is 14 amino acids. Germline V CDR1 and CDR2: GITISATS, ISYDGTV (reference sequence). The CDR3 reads CALREVHGDWIKTF. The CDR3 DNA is TGTGCCTTGAGGGAGGTGCACGGTGATTGGATCAAGACGTTT.

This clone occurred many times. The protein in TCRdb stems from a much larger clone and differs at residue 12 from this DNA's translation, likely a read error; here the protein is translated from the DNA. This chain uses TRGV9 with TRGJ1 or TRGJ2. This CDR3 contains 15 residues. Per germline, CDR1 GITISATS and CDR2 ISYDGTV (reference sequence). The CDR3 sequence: CALWDRLQGNYRKLF. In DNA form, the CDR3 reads TGTGCCTTGTGGGACCGCCTGCAAGGGAATTATAGGAAACTCTTT.

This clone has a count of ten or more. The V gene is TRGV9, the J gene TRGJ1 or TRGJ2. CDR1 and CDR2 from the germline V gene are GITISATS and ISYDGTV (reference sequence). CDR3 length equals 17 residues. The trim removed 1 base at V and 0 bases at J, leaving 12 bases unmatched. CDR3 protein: CALWEVILCGNYYKKLF. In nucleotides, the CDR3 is TGTGCCTTGTGGGAGGTAATCCTTTGCGGGAATTATTATAAGAAACTCTTT.

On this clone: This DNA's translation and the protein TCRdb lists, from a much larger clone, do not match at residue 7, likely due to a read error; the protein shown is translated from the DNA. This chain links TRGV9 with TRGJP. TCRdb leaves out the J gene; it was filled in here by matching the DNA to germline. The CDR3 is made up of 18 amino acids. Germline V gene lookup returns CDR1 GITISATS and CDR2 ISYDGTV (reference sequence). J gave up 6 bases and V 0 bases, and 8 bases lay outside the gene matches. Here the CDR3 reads CALWEVMTRELGKKIKVF. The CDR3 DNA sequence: TGTGCCTTGTGGGAGGTGATGACGAGAGAGTTGGGCAAAAAAATCAAGGTATTT.

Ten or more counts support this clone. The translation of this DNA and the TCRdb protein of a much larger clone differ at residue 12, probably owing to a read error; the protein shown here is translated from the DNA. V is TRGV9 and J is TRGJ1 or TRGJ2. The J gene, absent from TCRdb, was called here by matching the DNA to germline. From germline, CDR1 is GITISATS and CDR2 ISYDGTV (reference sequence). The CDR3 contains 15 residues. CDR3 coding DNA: TGTGCCTTGTGGGAGGCCCGGGAGAATTATTATAGGAAACTCTTT. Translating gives CALWEARENYYRKLF.

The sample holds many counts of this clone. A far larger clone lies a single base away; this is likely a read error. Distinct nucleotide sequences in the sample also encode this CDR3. CDR3 sequence reads: CALWEQYKKLF. The CDR3 nucleotides are TGTGCCCTGTGGGAACAATATAAGAAACTCTTT. The V gene is TRGV9, the J gene TRGJ1 or TRGJ2. This CDR3 spans 11 amino acids. The germline gives CDR1 GITISATS, CDR2 ISYDGTV (reference sequence).

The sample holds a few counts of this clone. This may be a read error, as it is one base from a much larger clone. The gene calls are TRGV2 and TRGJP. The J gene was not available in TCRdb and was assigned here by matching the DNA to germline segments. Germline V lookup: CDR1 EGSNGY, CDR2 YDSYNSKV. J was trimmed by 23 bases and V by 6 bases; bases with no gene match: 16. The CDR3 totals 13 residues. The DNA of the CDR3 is TGTGCCACCTGGACAGCCACTGGTTGGTTCAAGGTATTT. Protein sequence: CATWTATGWFKVF.

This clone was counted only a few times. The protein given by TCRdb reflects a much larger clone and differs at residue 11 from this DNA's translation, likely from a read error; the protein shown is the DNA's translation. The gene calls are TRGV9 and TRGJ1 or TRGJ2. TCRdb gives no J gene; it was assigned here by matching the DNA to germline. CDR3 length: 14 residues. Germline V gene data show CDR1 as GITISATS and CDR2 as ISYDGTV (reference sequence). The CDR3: CALWEVFDYYEKLF. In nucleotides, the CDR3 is TGTGCCTTGTGGGAGGTCTTTGATTATTATGAGAAACTCTTT.

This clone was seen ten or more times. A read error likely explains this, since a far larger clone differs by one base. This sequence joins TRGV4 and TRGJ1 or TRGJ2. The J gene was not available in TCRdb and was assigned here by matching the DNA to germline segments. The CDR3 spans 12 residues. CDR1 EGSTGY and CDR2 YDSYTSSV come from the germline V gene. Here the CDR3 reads CATCAMGYRKLF. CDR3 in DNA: TGTGCCACCTGCGCCATGGGGTATAGGAAACTCTTT.

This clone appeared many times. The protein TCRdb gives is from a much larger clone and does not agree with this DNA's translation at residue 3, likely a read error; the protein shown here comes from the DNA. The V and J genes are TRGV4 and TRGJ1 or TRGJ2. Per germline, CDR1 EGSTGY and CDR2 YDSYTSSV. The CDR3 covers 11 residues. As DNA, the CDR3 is TGTGCCGCCTGGGTTTATTATAAGAAACTCTTT. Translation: CAAWVYYKKLF.

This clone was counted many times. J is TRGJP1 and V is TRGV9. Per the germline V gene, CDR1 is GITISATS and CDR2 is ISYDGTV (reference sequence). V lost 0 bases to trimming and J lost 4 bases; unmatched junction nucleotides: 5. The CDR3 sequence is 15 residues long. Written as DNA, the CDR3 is TGTGCCTTGTGGGAGGTGAAGGGCACTGGTTGGTTCAAGATATTT. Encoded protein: CALWEVKGTGWFKIF.

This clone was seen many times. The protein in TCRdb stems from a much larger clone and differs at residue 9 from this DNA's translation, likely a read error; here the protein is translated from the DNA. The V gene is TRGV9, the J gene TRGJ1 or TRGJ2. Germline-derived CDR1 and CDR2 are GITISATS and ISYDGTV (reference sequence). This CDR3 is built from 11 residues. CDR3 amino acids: CALWEDKKRLF. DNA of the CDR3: TGTGCCTTGTGGGAGGATAAAAAGAGACTCTTT.

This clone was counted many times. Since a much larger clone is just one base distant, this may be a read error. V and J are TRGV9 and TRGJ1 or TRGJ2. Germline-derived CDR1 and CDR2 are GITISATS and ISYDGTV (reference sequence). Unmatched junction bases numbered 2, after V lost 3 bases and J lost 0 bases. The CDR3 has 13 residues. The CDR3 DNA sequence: TGTGCCTTGTGGGAGCAGAATTATTATAAGAAACTCTTT. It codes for CALWEQNYYKKLF.